Following are 12 T cell receptor beta chains from one sample sequenced in a study of blood T cell repertoires in COVID-19. Only in-frame clones appear in the TCRdb table, and some are missing; sequencing was by immunoSEQ multiplex PCR. Counted here are some 300,000 clones, roughly 86% occurring once; the ten biggest clones make up about 1%. Sample: PBMCs or T cells enriched from blood (not recorded which). These receptors originate from a woman in her twenties or thirties who had recovered from COVID-19.

The chain employs TRBV28 and TRBJ2-5; the match to TRBD2 covers 7 bases. Germline CDR1 and CDR2: MDHEN and SYDVKM. Germline trimming cut 6 bases from V and 6 bases from J; bases unmatched to any gene: 4. The CDR3 extends over 12 amino acids. The CDR3 here is CASSRLAQTQYF. CDR3 nucleotide sequence: TGTGCCAGCAGCCGACTAGCTCAGACCCAGTACTTC.

The rearrangement joins TRBV6-4 to TRBJ1-1; weak D call: TRBD1 (5 bases). Germline assignment: CDR1 MRHNA and CDR2 SNTAGT. The CDR3 loop spans 8 amino acids. The CDR3 spells CRGVEAFF. The CDR3 DNA sequence: TGTCGGGGGGTTGAAGCTTTCTTT.

The chain joins TRBV6-4 to TRBJ2-7; D gene unclear. V was trimmed by 2 bases and J by 2 bases, leaving 16 bases between them. CDR3 length: 16 residues. In germline, CDR1 is MRHNA, CDR2 SNTAGT. CDR3 sequence (DNA): TGTGCCAGCAGTGACACGTTTGACTGCCTAACCTACGAGCAGTACTTC. Protein: CASSDTFDCLTYEQYF.

The CDR3 is CASRPTDKAKNIQYF. The CDR3 coding sequence is TGTGCCAGCAGGCCGACAGATAAAGCCAAAAACATTCAGTACTTC. The chain couples TRBV2 to TRBJ2-4, with D possibly matching TRBD1 (5 bases). Trimming left V 6 bases short and J 0 bases short, with 12 bases between. The CDR3 runs 15 residues. The germline gives CDR1 SNHLY, CDR2 FYNNEI.

V and J are TRBV15 and TRBJ1-2; D is unresolved. CDR1 is LNHNV and CDR2 is YYDKDF in the germline V gene (reference sequence). The V end was cut by 1 base, the J end by 4 bases, with 13 bases between. CDR3 length equals 15 residues. The CDR3 DNA is TGTGCCACCAGCAGAGGGAGGGAACCGTTCTATGGCTACACCTTC. This gives the protein CATSRGREPFYGYTF.

This chain joins TRBV7-2 and TRBJ2-6, with unresolved D. With 5 bases removed from V and 3 bases from J, the gap between germline ends came to 5 bases. CDR1 and CDR2 from the germline V gene are SGHTA and FQGNSA. This CDR3 region has 13 residues. The CDR3 loop is CASSPSGANVLTF. The CDR3 DNA follows: TGTGCCAGCAGCCCCAGTGGGGCCAACGTCCTGACTTTC.

This clone appeared a few times. This chain uses TRBV7-8 with TRBJ1-5, with a weak D call TRBD1 (5 bases). Trimming cost V 0 bases and J 1 base, with 13 bases left between them. From germline, CDR1 is SGHVS and CDR2 FQNEAQ. CDR3 length equals 17 residues. The chain's CDR3 is CASSLAPDSLSNQPQHF. The CDR3 DNA sequence: TGTGCCAGCAGCTTAGCCCCTGACAGCCTAAGCAATCAGCCCCAGCATTTT.

The chain uses TRBV24-1 and TRBJ2-1, with 13 positions matching TRBD2. The germline CDR1 and CDR2 sequences are KGHDR and SFDVKD. The CDR3 loop spans 17 amino acids. The junction had 11 bases not matched to a gene; V was cut back by 4 bases and J by 9 bases. In DNA, the CDR3 is TGTGCCACCAGTGAATCACCGGGACTAGCGGGATCGGGTGAGCAGTTCTTC. It encodes CATSESPGLAGSGEQFF.

This clone has more than one count but fewer than ten. The chain couples TRBV10-3 to TRBJ2-5, with 10 nucleotides matching TRBD1. CDR1 is ENHRY, CDR2 SYGVKD, per germline. V dropped 8 bases and J dropped 4; count of bases not matched to a gene: 4. CDR3 length equals 13 residues. The CDR3 nucleotides read TGTGCCATCGGACAGGGGGTAGGAGAGACCCAGTACTTC. It codes for CAIGQGVGETQYF.

The J gene is TRBJ1-3, the V gene TRBV6-1; weak D call: TRBD1 (6 bases). CDR1 is MNHNS and CDR2 is SASEGT in the germline V gene. The V end lost 2 bases, the J end lost 0 bases, and 11 bases lay between the germline ends. This CDR3 spans 16 amino acids. The CDR3 region is CASSEQGRTSGNTIYF. CDR3 DNA sequence: TGTGCCAGCAGTGAACAGGGGCGAACCTCTGGAAACACCATATATTTT.

The J gene is TRBJ2-6, the V gene TRBV27, with D perhaps matching TRBD2 (5 bases). V was cut by 0 bases and J by 0 bases, with 15 bases left in between. Germline lookup yields CDR1 MNHEY and CDR2 SMNVEV (reference sequence). The CDR3 runs to 19 residues. CDR3 protein: CASSLSRSTGISGANVLTF. CDR3 nucleotide sequence: TGTGCCAGCAGTTTATCCCGTTCGACCGGGATCTCTGGGGCCAACGTCCTGACTTTC.

This sequence joins TRBV11-3 and TRBJ2-3; D is possibly TRBD2 (6 bases). With 0 bases removed from V and 1 base from J, the gap between germline ends came to 14 bases. The CDR3 covers 17 residues. Germline CDR1 SGHNT, CDR2 YENEEA. DNA for the CDR3: TGTGCCAGCAGCTTAGAAGGCGGGAACCTGGGCACAGATACGCAGTATTTT. This translates into CASSLEGGNLGTDTQYF.